This entry describes one TCR beta chain. The sample comes from a study of cytomegalovirus exposure and HLA in healthy donors. A multiplex PCR was run with 60 Vbeta primers and 13 Jbeta primers. Clones were sequenced by immunoSEQ multiplex PCR, and TCRdb holds only the in-frame ones, with some missing. Altogether about 130,000 clones are present, 85% to 90% being singletons, with the ten largest covering under 7.5%. Trimming took 2 bases from V and 0 from J, leaving 7 bases between them. Per the germline V gene, CDR1 is MDHEN and CDR2 is SYDVKM. The CDR3 sequence is 15 residues long. The clonotype comes from a woman in her 30s in good health and CMV-seropositive. The sample was PBMCs. The rearrangement joins TRBV28 to TRBJ1-4; D ambiguous. In nucleotides, the CDR3 is TGTGCCAGCAGTTTAATTTTAGCAACTAATGAAAAACTGTTTTTT. Encoded protein: CASSLILATNEKLFF.